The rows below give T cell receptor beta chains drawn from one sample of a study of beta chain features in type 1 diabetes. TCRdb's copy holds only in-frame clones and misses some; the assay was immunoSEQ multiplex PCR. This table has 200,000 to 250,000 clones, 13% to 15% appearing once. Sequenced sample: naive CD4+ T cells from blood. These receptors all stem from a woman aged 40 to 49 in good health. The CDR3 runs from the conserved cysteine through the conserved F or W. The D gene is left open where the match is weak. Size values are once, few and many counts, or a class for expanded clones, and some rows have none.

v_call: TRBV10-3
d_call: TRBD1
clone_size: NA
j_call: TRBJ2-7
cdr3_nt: TGTGCCATCAGTGGGAAGGGACAGGGGGCGAGAGAGCAGTACTTC
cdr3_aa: CAISGKGQGAREQYF

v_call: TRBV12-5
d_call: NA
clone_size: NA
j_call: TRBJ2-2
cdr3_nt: TGTGCTAGTGGTTTGGACTATCCGACCGGGGAGCTGTTTTTT
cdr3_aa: CASGLDYPTGELFF

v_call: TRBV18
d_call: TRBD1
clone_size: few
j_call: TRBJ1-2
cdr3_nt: TGTGCCAGCTCACCGAAGGGACAGGGGGCGCGGGACTATGGCTACACCTTC
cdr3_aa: CASSPKGQGARDYGYTF

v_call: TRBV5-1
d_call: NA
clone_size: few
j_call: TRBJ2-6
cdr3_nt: TGCGCCAGCAGCTCGACAGGCGCTGGGGCCAACGTCCTGACTTTC
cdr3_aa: CASSSTGAGANVLTF

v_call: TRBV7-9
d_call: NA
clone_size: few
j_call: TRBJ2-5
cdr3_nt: TGTGCCAGCAGCAACGGACAGTACCAAGAGACCCAGTACTTC
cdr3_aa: CASSNGQYQETQYF

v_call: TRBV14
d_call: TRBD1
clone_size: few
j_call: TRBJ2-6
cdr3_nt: TGTGCCAGCAGCCAAGTAAGGCAGGGGGACCTCTCTGGGGCCAACGTCCTGACTTTC
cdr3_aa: CASSQVRQGDLSGANVLTF

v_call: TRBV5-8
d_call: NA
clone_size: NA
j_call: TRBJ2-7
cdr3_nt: TGTGCCAGCAGCTACTTCAGGGGTCGACTCTACGAGCAGTACTTC
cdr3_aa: CASSYFRGRLYEQYF

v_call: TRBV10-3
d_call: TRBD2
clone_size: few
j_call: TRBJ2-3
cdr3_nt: TGTGCCATCAGTGCGCGGACTAGCGGTCACACAGATACGCAGTATTTT
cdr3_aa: CAISARTSGHTDTQYF

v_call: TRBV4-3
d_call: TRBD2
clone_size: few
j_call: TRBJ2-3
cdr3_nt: TGCGCCAGCAGCCGAGGGACTAGCGAGACAGATACGCAGTATTTT
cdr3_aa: CASSRGTSETDTQYF

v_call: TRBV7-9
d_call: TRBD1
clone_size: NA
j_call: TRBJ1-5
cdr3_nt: TGTGCCAGCAGCGGAGGAGAGACAGGGTACAATCAGCCCCAGCATTTT
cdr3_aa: CASSGGETGYNQPQHF

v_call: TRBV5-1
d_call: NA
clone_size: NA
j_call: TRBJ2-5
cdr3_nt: TGCGCCAGCAGTCCCCTAGCATCGGGAGAGACCCAGTACTTC
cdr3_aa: CASSPLASGETQYF

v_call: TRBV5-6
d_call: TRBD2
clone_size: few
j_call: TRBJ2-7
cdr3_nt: TGTGCCAGCAGCTTCCGGGGGGGTGTGGTAACAGACGAGCAGTACTTC
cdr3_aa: CASSFRGGVVTDEQYF

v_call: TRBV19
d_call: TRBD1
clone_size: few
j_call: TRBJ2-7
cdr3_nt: TGTGCCAGTAAGGCGGGACAGGTGTCCTCCGAGCAGTACTTC
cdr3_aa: CASKAGQVSSEQYF

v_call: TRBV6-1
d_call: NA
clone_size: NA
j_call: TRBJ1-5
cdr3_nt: TGTGCCAGCCGTCCATCGGGAAGCAATCAGCCCCAGCATTTT
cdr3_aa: CASRPSGSNQPQHF

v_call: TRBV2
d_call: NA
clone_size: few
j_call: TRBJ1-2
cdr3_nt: TGTGCCACCGATTCCCAGGGTTATGGCTACACCTTC
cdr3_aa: CATDSQGYGYTF

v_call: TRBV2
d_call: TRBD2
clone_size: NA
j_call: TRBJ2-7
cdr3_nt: TGTGCCAGCAGGGTAGCGGGGGGGCTGGGCGAGCAGTACTTC
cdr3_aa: CASRVAGGLGEQYF

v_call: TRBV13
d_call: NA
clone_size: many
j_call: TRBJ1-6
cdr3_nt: TGTGCCAGCAGCTCACAGGGTGGGAATTCACCCCTCCACTTT
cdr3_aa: CASSSQGGNSPLHF

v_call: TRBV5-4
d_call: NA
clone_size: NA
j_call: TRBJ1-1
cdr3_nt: TGTGCCAGCAGTTCACGGTTAATGAACACTGAAGCTTTCTTT
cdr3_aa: CASSSRLMNTEAFF

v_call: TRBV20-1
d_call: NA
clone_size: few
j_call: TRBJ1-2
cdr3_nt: TGCAGTGCTAGACAGGAGGGGGGCTACACCTTC
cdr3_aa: CSARQEGGYTF

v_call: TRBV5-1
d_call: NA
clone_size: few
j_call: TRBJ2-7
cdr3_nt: TGCGCCAGCAGCTCTAACTACGAGCAGTACTTC
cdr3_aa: CASSSNYEQYF

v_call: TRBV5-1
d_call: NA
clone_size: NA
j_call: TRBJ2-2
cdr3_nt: TGCGCCAGCAGCTTGTCTGAGCGCGGGGAGCTGTTTTTT
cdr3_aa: CASSLSERGELFF

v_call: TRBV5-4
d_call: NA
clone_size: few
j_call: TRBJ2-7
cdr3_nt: TGTGCCAGCACCACCGGGGGAAACTCCTACGAGCAGTACTTC
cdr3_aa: CASTTGGNSYEQYF

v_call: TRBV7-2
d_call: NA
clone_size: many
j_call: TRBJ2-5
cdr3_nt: TGTGCCAGCAGCAGCGTGGGGACCCAGTACTTC
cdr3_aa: CASSSVGTQYF

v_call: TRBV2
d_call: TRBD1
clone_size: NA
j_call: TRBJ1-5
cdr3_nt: TGTGCCAGCAGTGAAAGGGACAGCTACAATCAGCCCCAGCATTTT
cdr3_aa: CASSERDSYNQPQHF

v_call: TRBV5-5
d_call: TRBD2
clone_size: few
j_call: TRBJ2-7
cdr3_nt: TGTGCCAGCAGAGGGCCAGCGGGGCACTACGAGCAGTACTTC
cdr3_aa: CASRGPAGHYEQYF

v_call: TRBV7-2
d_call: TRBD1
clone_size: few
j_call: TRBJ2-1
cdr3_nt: TGTGCCAGCAGCTCTCAGACAGGGGGTCCTCTGTTCTTC
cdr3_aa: CASSSQTGGPLFF

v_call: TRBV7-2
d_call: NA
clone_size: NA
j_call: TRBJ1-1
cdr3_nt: TGTGCCAGCAGGCCGTGGTCAGGGGCCGGGGACACTGAAGCTTTCTTT
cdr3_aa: CASRPWSGAGDTEAFF

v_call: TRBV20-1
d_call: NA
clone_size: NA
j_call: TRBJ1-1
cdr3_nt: TGCAGGGCGGGCGCGGTCACTGAAGCTTTCTTT
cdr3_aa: CRAGAVTEAFF

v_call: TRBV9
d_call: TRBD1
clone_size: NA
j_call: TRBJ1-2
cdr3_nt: TGTGCCAGCAGCGTAAACGACAGGGGGCAAGGCTACACCTTC
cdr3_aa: CASSVNDRGQGYTF

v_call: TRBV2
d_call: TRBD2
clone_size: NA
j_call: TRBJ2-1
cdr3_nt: TGTGCCAGCAGGGGGACTAGCGGCTCCTACAATGAGCAGTTCTTC
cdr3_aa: CASRGTSGSYNEQFF

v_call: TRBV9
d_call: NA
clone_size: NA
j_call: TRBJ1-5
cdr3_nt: TGTGCCAGCAGCCCACACCACCACGCGGGGGGCAACATTAGCAATCAGCCCCAGCATTTT
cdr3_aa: CASSPHHHAGGNISNQPQHF

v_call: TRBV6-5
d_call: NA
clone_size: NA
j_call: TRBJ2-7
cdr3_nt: TGTGCCAGCAGTTACCACCTTACAGGGTCCTACGAGCAGTACTTC
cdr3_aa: CASSYHLTGSYEQYF

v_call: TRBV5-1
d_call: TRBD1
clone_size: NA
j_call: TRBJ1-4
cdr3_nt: TGCGCCAGCAGCTTGGCTACAGGGGGAAGACTGTTTTTT
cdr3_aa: CASSLATGGRLFF

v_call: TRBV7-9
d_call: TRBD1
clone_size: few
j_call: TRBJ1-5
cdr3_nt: TGTGCCAGCAGCCCCCAGGGGGCAGGCAATCAGCCCCAGCATTTT
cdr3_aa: CASSPQGAGNQPQHF

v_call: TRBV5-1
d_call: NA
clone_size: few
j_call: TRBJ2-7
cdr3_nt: TGCGCCAGCTCTCTCTCGGGGGTGCATTACGAGCAGTACTTC
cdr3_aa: CASSLSGVHYEQYF

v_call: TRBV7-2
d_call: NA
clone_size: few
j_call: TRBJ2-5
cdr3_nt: TGTGCCAGCAGCTTAGGGGCAGGGCTTCAAGAGACCCAGTACTTC
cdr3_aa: CASSLGAGLQETQYF

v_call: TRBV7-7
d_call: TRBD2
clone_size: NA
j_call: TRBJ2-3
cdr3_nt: TGTGCTAGCAGCCCTCGGGGGGTCGGCACAGATACGCAGTATTTT
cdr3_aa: CASSPRGVGTDTQYF

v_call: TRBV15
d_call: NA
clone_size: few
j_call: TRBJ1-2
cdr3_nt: TGTGCCACCAGCATCACCCAGTCAGGCCCTGGCTACACCTTC
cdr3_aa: CATSITQSGPGYTF

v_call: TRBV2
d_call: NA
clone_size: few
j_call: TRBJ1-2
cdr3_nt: TGTGCCAGCAGTGAACGGGGCAGGGGTGGCTACACCTTC
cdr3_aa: CASSERGRGGYTF

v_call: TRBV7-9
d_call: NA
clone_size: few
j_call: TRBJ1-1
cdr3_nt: TGTGCCAGCAGCCAGGTGAAAAAAGGCACTGAAGCTTTCTTT
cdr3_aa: CASSQVKKGTEAFF

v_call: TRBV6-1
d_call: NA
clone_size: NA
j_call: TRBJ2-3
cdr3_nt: TGTGCCAGCAGCGACCCAGCGGCTAGCACAGATACGCAGTATTTT
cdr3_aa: CASSDPAASTDTQYF

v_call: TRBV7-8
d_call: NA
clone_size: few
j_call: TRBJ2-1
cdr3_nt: TGTGCCAGCAGCTTAGTCGGTACCGGGGAGCAGTTCTTC
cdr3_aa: CASSLVGTGEQFF

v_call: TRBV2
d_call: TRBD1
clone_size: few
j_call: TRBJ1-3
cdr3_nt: TGTGCCAGCAGCCCCGGGACAGGATACTCTGGAAACACCATATATTTT
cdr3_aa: CASSPGTGYSGNTIYF